These 26 T cell receptor beta chains were sequenced from one sample in a study of a mutant IDH1 vaccine in newly diagnosed glioma. The antigens of these receptors remain unknown. Noted time point: week 5, during vaccination. Every vaccine dose comprised 300 ug of mutant IDH1 20-mer peptide plus topical imiquimod. TCRdb keeps only in-frame clones here, not all; method: immunoSEQ multiplex PCR. The table shows 49,000 or so clones, with over 75% occurring only once. Here the sequenced sample was PBMCs, taken from a glioma patient whose treatment included an IDH1 peptide vaccine. All receptors derive from a middle-aged woman with glioma.

The rearrangement joins TRBV6-5 to TRBJ1-2; D unresolved. Germline assignment: CDR1 MNHEY and CDR2 SVGAGI. V shed 6 bases and J shed 4 bases, with 12 bases lying between them. The CDR3 is made up of 13 amino acids. The CDR3 DNA reads as TGTGCCAGCAGACGCGACGGGCCCTATGGCTACACCTTC. This translates into CASRRDGPYGYTF.

V gene TRBV9 combines with J gene TRBJ2-2; D not resolved. Germline V lookup: CDR1 SGDLS, CDR2 YYNGEE. The CDR3 has 16 amino acids. Trimming removed 4 bases from V and 6 bases from J, with 19 bases in between. The CDR3 spells CASSSRTLHMAGELFF. For the CDR3, the DNA is TGTGCCAGCAGCTCCCGGACGCTCCACATGGCCGGGGAGCTGTTTTTT.

This chain uses TRBV27 with TRBJ2-7; perhaps D is TRBD1 or TRBD2 (5 bases each). V lost 6 bases and J lost 3, with 18 bases in between. The CDR3 runs to 15 residues. Germline V lookup: CDR1 MNHEY, CDR2 SMNVEV (reference sequence). CDR3 sequence: CASRPTGTHNYEQYF. The CDR3 nucleotides read TGTGCCAGCAGACCTACCGGGACGCACAACTACGAGCAGTACTTC.

This clone was detected only once. The V call is TRBV10-1, the J call TRBJ2-7, with no clear D. Germline CDR1 reads WNHNN; CDR2 reads SYGVQD (reference sequence). The CDR3 is 14 residues long. V lost 0 bases and J 3 bases, leaving 9 bases between the germline ends. The CDR3 region is CASSESNQIYEQYF. CDR3 nucleotides: TGCGCCAGCAGTGAGTCGAACCAGATCTACGAGCAGTACTTC.

The chain employs TRBV7-2 and TRBJ2-7; the D is unclear. Germline loops: CDR1 SGHTA, CDR2 FQGNSA. CDR3 length equals 15 residues. Trimming cost V 0 bases and J 3 bases, with 12 bases left between them. This chain's CDR3 is CASSLAGGPYYEQYF. CDR3 coding DNA: TGTGCCAGCAGCTTAGCGGGCGGACCCTACTACGAGCAGTACTTC.

V gene TRBV30 combines with J gene TRBJ1-1; 8 nucleotides agree with TRBD1. Looked up from germline, CDR1 is GTSNPN and CDR2 is SVGIG (reference sequence). With 3 bases clipped from V and 2 bases from J, the junction kept 5 bases outside the gene matches. This CDR3 contains 14 residues. The CDR3 nucleotides are TGTGCCTGGAGAGGACAGGGCTTAAACACTGAAGCTTTCTTT. Residues: CAWRGQGLNTEAFF.

The gene calls are TRBV7-8 and TRBJ2-1; D is possibly TRBD2 (7 bases). The germline V and J ends were trimmed by 1 base and 7 bases, with 11 bases remaining between them. The CDR3 length is 14 residues. Germline V gene data show CDR1 as SGHVS and CDR2 as FQNEAQ. CDR3 DNA: TGTGCCAGCAGCTTAGGAGGGGGGGGGAATGAGCAGTTCTTC. Its translation is CASSLGGGGNEQFF. Combining the CDR3 with reference TRBV7-8 and TRBJ2-1 gives the whole variable domain GAGVSQSPRYKVAKRGQDVALRCDPISGHVSLFWYQQALGQGPEFLTYFQNEAQLDKSGLPSDRFFAERPEGSVSTLKIQRTQQEDSAVYLCASSLGGGGNEQFFGPGTRLTVL.

This chain connects TRBV5-1 to TRBJ1-6, with TRBD1 matching 9 bases. V lost 4 bases, J lost 7 bases, and 3 bases stayed unmatched. The germline gives CDR1 SGHRS, CDR2 YFSETQ. The CDR3 has 14 amino acids. The CDR3, as DNA: TGCGCCAGCAGCCCGGGACAGGGAAATTCACCCCTCCACTTT. It yields the protein CASSPGQGNSPLHF.

The chain has TRBV9 and TRBJ2-3; 9 nucleotides agree with TRBD2. The length of the CDR3 is 17 residues. Trimming removed 2 bases from V and 2 bases from J; junction bases left unmatched: 9. The germline CDR1 and CDR2 sequences are SGDLS and YYNGEE. This chain's CDR3 is CASSVPVGGGVTDTQYF. DNA of the CDR3: TGTGCCAGCAGCGTCCCCGTAGGCGGGGGGGTCACAGATACGCAGTATTTT. Complete variable domain (other parts from reference TRBV9 and TRBJ2-3): DSGVTQTPKHLITATGQRVTLRCSPRSGDLSVYWYQQSLDQGLQFLIQYYNGEERAKGNILERFSAQQFPDLHSELNLSSLELGDSALYFCASSVPVGGGVTDTQYFGPGTRLTVL.

V usage is TRBV6-6 and J usage is TRBJ2-7, with D possibly being TRBD1 or TRBD2 (5 bases each). Trimming took off 0 bases at V and 7 bases at J, with 10 bases between the two ends. Germline assignment: CDR1 MNHNY and CDR2 SVGAGI (reference sequence). The length of the CDR3 is 13 residues. CDR3 sequence (DNA): TGTGCCAGCAGTTACTCGGGGCCGGGGGAGCAGTACTTC. It codes for CASSYSGPGEQYF.

The table lists this clone with a few counts. The rearrangement links TRBV2 to TRBJ1-2, with D possibly matching TRBD1 (6 bases). V lost 11 bases and J lost 2, with 15 bases in between. This CDR3 region has 13 residues. Germline CDR1 reads SNHLY; CDR2 reads FYNNEI. CDR3 coding DNA: TGTGCCCCGATGGGGGGGCCCAACTATGGCTACACCTTC. Amino acid sequence: CAPMGGPNYGYTF.

This clone showed up just once. The chain employs TRBV5-6 and TRBJ1-2; D uncertain. V was shortened by 0 bases and J by 5 bases, with 14 bases between the two germline ends. The germline V gene encodes CDR1 SGHDT and CDR2 YYEEEE. The CDR3 totals 15 residues. The CDR3, as DNA: TGTGCCAGCAGCTTGGTCAGGCTCCACGGGTATGGCTACACCTTC. Translated: CASSLVRLHGYGYTF.

The genes are TRBV2 and TRBJ1-1; perhaps TRBD1 as D (5 bases). The germline V gene encodes CDR1 SNHLY and CDR2 FYNNEI. The CDR3 runs to 13 residues. V was cut by 4 bases and J by 2 bases, with 8 bases left in between. CDR3 protein: CASSARDNTEAFF. DNA of the CDR3: TGTGCCAGCAGTGCGAGGGACAACACTGAAGCTTTCTTT.

This clone has more than one count but fewer than ten. The chain is built from TRBV10-3 and TRBJ1-2, with D unresolved. V dropped 6 bases and J dropped 1 base, with 6 bases sitting between them. The germline gives CDR1 ENHRY, CDR2 SYGVKD. There are 12 residues in the CDR3. CDR3 amino acids: CAISRINYGYTF. CDR3 nucleotides: TGTGCCATCAGCAGAATTAACTATGGCTACACCTTC.

This rearrangement joins TRBV29-1 to TRBJ2-7; tentative D call: TRBD2 (6 bases). Germline CDR1 reads SQVTM; CDR2 reads ANQGSEA. V was clipped by 3 bases and J by 6 bases, with 12 bases between them. The CDR3 consists of 12 residues. For the CDR3, the DNA is TGCAGCGTTGACGGGGGTGGCGGCGAGCAGTACTTC. Translation gives CSVDGGGGEQYF.

The rearrangement uses TRBV6-6 and TRBJ2-7, with D possibly TRBD2 on 6 matching bases. V shed 0 bases and J shed 4 bases, with 10 bases lying between them. This CDR3 contains 14 residues. Germline loops: CDR1 MNHNY, CDR2 SVGAGI (reference sequence). In nucleotides, the CDR3 is TGTGCCAGCAGTTACTCGGGGGGAGGATACGAGCAGTACTTC. It yields the protein CASSYSGGGYEQYF.

This clone is a singleton in its sample. The V gene is TRBV7-8, the J gene TRBJ2-3; no definite D call. Between the trimmed V and J ends, which lost 4 bases and 9 bases, there was a span of 14 bases. CDR1 is SGHVS and CDR2 is FQNEAQ in the germline V gene. This CDR3 contains 13 residues. CDR3 in DNA: TGTGCCAGCAGCTCTCTTCATAGCCTCACGCAGTATTTT. Protein: CASSSLHSLTQYF. Based on the CDR3 plus reference TRBV7-8 and TRBJ2-3, the full variable domain is GAGVSQSPRYKVAKRGQDVALRCDPISGHVSLFWYQQALGQGPEFLTYFQNEAQLDKSGLPSDRFFAERPEGSVSTLKIQRTQQEDSAVYLCASSSLHSLTQYFGPGTRLTVL.

CDR3: CACPGERGYTF. The CDR3 region has the DNA TGTGCCTGTCCAGGGGAGAGGGGCTACACCTTC. The V gene is TRBV30, the J gene TRBJ1-2, with D maybe TRBD1 (6 bases). Trimming took off 6 bases at V and 8 bases at J, with 13 bases between the two ends. Germline V gene data show CDR1 as GTSNPN and CDR2 as SVGIG (reference sequence). This CDR3 has 11 residues.

The chain joins TRBV10-1 to TRBJ2-7; D is unclear. Germline V gene data show CDR1 as WNHNN and CDR2 as SYGVQD (reference sequence). There are 13 residues in the CDR3. Trimming stripped 0 bases from V and 6 bases from J, with 9 bases between. The CDR3 sequence is CASSESGKGEQYF. CDR3 in DNA: TGCGCCAGCAGTGAGTCAGGAAAGGGCGAGCAGTACTTC.

The V call is TRBV25-1, the J call TRBJ1-3; D remains unclear. Germline CDR1 is MGHDK and CDR2 is SYGVNS. V was trimmed by 2 bases and J by 2 bases, leaving 7 bases between them. This CDR3 region has 14 residues. CDR3 sequence: CASSEVGTGNTIYF. For the CDR3, the DNA is TGTGCCAGCAGTGAAGTTGGAACTGGAAACACCATATATTTT.

The chain has TRBV29-1 and TRBJ2-5; 13 bases line up with TRBD2. This CDR3 spans 16 amino acids. Looked up from germline, CDR1 is SQVTM and CDR2 is ANQGSEA. The trim removed 0 bases at V and 3 bases at J, leaving 4 bases unmatched. CDR3 in DNA: TGCAGCGTTGAAGAAGATGGGACTAGCGGGGAAGAGACCCAGTACTTC. It translates to CSVEEDGTSGEETQYF. The full variable domain, its missing parts supplied by reference TRBV29-1 and TRBJ2-5, is SAVISQKPSRDICQRGTSLTIQCQVDSQVTMMFWYRQQPGQSLTLIATANQGSEATYESGFVIDKFPISRPNLTFSTLTVSNMSPEDSSIYLCSVEEDGTSGEETQYFGPGTRLLVL.

This chain joins TRBV4-3 and TRBJ1-5; D not certain. This CDR3 has 13 amino acids. The germline gives CDR1 LGHNA, CDR2 YSLEER. The V gene lost 0 bases and the J gene lost 4 bases, with 4 bases spanning the gap. CDR3 region: CASSQDGNQPQHF. The DNA for the CDR3 is TGCGCCAGCAGCCAAGATGGGAATCAGCCCCAGCATTTT.

The V gene is TRBV7-2, the J gene TRBJ2-5; D perhaps matches TRBD2 (5 bases). CDR1 is SGHTA, CDR2 FQGNSA, per germline. V was trimmed by 1 base and J by 4 bases, leaving 10 bases between them. This CDR3 spans 14 amino acids. This CDR3 reads CASSLVGLGETQYF. The CDR3, as DNA: TGTGCCAGCAGCTTAGTAGGACTCGGAGAGACCCAGTACTTC.

This clone came up a few times. The chain combines TRBV27 with TRBJ1-6, with 7 positions matching TRBD1. Germline V gene sequence: CDR1 MNHEY, CDR2 SMNVEV (reference sequence). With 6 bases clipped from V and 9 bases from J, the junction kept 8 bases outside the gene matches. The CDR3 spans 14 residues. This CDR3 is CASSPGQSFSPLHF. The CDR3 DNA reads as TGTGCCAGCAGCCCGGGACAGAGCTTTTCACCCCTCCACTTT.

The chain combines TRBV6-5 with TRBJ1-5; D is undetermined. V lost 0 bases to trimming and J lost 5 bases, with 5 bases between them. Germline loops: CDR1 MNHEY, CDR2 SVGAGI. The CDR3 sequence is 13 residues long. The CDR3 is CASSYSLDQPQHF. CDR3 DNA: TGTGCCAGCAGTTACTCGTTAGATCAGCCCCAGCATTTT.

In its sample, this clone was seen a few times. The chain links TRBV30 to TRBJ1-1; D uncertain. Germline lookup yields CDR1 GTSNPN and CDR2 SVGIG (reference sequence). V was clipped by 5 bases and J by 1 base, with 14 bases between them. The CDR3 covers 14 residues. CDR3 protein: CAWRGRAWNTEAFF. CDR3 nucleotides: TGTGCCTGGCGAGGGCGAGCCTGGAACACTGAAGCTTTCTTT.